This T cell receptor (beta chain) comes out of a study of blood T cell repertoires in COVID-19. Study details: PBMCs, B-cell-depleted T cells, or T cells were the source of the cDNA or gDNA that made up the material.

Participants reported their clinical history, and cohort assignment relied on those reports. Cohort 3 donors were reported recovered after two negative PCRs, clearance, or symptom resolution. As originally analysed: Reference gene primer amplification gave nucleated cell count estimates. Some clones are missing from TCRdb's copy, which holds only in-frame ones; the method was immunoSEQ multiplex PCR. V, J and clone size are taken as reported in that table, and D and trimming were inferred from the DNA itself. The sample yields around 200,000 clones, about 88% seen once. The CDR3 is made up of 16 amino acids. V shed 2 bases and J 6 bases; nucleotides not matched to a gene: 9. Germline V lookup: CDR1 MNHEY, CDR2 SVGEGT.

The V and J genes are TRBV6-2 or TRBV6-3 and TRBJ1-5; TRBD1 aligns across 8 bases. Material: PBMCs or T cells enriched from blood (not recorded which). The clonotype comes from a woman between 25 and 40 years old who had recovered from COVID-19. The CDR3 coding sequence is TGTGCCAGCAGTTACACATCAGGGGGCTTGGGTCAGCCCCAGCATTTT. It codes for CASSYTSGGLGQPQHF.